The clone carrying this T cell receptor beta chain was seen at least ten times. As yet, its antigen is unknown. The sample comes from a study of blood T cells in healthy people across ages. Study results and caveats: Among T cells, TCR beta diversity per million cells dropped roughly linearly as age rose. Naive CD4+ cells and diversity were both higher in long-lived donors than in aged donors.

Combining a sample-barcoded 5' primer with a J-beta primer mix, a second PCR ran for roughly 7 to 11 cycles. Using its own MiXCR run on the 5' RACE reads, TCRdb lists one record per CDR3 protein. The table includes roughly 700,000 distinct CDR3 sequences, 45% to 50% detected once. This CDR3 contains 13 residues. Looked up from germline, CDR1 is MNHEY and CDR2 is SMNVEV (reference sequence). V gave up 5 bases and J gave up 8 bases; unmatched junction bases: 8. The origin of this receptor is a woman aged 60-75 years in good health. The rearrangement joins TRBV27 to TRBJ1-2; 7 bases match TRBD1. Sequencing input: blood. This CDR3 is CASSDGQGGGYTF. In DNA form, the CDR3 reads TGTGCCAGCAGTGATGGGCAGGGGGGGGGCTACACCTTC.